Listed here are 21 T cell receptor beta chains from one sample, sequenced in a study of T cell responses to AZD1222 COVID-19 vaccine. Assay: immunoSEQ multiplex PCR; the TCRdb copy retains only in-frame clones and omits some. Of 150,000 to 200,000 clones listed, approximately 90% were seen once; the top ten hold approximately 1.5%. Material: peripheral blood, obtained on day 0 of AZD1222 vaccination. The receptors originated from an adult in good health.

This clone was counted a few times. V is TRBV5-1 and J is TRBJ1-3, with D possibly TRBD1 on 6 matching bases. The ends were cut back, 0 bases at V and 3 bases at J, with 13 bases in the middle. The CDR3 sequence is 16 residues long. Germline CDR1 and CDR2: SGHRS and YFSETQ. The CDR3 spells CASSLAGGAYGNTIYF. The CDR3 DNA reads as TGCGCCAGCAGCTTGGCCGGGGGGGCTTATGGAAACACCATATATTTT.

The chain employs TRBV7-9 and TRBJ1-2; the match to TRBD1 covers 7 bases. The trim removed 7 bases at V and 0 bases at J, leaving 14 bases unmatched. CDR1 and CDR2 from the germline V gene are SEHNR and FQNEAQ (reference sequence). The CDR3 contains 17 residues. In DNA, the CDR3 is TGTGCCAGCATAGGGTACAGGGGTAAGGGGTCTAACTATGGCTACACCTTC. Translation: CASIGYRGKGSNYGYTF.

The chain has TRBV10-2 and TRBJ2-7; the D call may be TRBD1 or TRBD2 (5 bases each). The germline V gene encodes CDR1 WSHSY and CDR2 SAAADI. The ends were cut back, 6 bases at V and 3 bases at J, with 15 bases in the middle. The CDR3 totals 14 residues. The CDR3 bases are TGCGCCAGCAGGGACATGGCAGGGAGCTACGAGCAGTACTTC. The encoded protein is CASRDMAGSYEQYF.

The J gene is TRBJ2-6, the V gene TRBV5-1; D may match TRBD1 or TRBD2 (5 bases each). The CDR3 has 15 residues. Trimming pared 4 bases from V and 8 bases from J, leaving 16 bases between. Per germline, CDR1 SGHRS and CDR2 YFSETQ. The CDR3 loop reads CASSPGTPFTNVLTF. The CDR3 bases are TGCGCCAGCAGCCCCGGGACGCCTTTTACCAACGTCCTGACTTTC.

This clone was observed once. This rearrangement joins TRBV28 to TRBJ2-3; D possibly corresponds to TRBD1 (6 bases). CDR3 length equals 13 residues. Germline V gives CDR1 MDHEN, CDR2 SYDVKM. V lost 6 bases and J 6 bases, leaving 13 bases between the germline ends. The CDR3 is CASSLGALDTQYF. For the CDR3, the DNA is TGTGCCAGCAGCCTGGGGGCTCTCGATACGCAGTATTTT.

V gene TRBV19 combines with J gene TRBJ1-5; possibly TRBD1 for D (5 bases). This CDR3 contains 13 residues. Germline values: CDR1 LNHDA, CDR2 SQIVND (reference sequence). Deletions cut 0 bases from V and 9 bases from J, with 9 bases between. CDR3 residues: CASSIDLGGPQHF. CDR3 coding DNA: TGTGCCAGTAGTATAGATCTTGGGGGGCCCCAGCATTTT.

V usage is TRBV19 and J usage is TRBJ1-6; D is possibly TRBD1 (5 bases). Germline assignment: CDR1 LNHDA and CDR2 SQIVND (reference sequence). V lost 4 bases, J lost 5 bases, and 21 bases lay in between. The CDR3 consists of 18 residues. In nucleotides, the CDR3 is TGTGCCAGTAGTACTCCCTTAGTCTGGAGGGGAGATAATTCACCCCTCCACTTT. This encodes CASSTPLVWRGDNSPLHF.

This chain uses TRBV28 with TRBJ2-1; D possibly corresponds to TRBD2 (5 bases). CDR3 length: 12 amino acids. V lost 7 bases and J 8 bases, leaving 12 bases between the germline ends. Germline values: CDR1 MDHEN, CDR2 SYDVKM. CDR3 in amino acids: CASKTSFDEQFF. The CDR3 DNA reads TGTGCCAGCAAAACTAGTTTCGATGAGCAGTTCTTC.

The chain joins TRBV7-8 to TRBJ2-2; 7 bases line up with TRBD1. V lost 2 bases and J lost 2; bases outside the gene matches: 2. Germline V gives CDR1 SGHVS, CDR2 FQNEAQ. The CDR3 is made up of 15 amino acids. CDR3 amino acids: CASSLRDSNTGELFF. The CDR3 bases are TGTGCCAGCAGCTTACGGGACAGCAACACCGGGGAGCTGTTTTTT.

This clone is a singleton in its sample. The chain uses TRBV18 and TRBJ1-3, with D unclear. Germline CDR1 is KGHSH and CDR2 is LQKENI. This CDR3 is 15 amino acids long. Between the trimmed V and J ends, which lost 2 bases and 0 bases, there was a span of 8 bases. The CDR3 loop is CASSPVRSSGNTIYF. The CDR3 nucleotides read TGTGCCAGCTCACCAGTCCGGAGCTCTGGAAACACCATATATTTT.

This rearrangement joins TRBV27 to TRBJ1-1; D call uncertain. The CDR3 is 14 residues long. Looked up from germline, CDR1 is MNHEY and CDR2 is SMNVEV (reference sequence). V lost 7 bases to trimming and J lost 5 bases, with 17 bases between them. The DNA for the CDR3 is TGTGCCAGCAATTCAGCTGTACCTGGGACTGAAGCTTTCTTT. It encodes CASNSAVPGTEAFF.

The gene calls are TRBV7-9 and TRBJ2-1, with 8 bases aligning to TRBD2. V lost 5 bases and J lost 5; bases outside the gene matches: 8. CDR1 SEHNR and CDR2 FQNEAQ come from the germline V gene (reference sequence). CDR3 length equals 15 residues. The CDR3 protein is CASSHGLAAHNEQFF. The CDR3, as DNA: TGTGCCAGCAGCCACGGACTAGCCGCGCACAATGAGCAGTTCTTC.

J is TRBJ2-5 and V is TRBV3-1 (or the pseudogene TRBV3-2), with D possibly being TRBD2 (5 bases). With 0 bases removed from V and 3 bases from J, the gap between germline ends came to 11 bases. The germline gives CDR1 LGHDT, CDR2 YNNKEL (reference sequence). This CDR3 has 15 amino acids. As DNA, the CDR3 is TGTGCCAGCAGCCAAGAGTGGGGAGAGAAAGAGACCCAGTACTTC. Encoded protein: CASSQEWGEKETQYF.

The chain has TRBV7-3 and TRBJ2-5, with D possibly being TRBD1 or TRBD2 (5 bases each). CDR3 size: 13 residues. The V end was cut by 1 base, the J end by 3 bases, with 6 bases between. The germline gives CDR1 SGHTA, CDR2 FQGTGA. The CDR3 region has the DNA TGTGCCAGCAGCTTAAGGGGGAAAGAGACCCAGTACTTC. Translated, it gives CASSLRGKETQYF.

The CDR3 spells CASSPQDRDTEAFF. For the CDR3, the DNA is TGTGCCAGCTCACCACAAGACAGGGACACTGAAGCTTTCTTT. This chain uses TRBV18 with TRBJ1-1; 7 bases agree with TRBD1. The CDR3 runs to 14 residues. V trimming: 1 base; J trimming: 3 bases; junction bases outside the gene matches: 2. The germline V gene has CDR1 KGHSH and CDR2 LQKENI.

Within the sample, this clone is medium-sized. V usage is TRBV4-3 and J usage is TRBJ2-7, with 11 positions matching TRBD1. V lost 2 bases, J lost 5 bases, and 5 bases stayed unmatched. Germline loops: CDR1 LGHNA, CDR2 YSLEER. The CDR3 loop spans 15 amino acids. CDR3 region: CASSQTDRGPDEQYF. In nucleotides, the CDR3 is TGCGCCAGCAGCCAAACGGACAGGGGGCCTGACGAGCAGTACTTC.

CDR3 nucleotide sequence: TGTGCCAGCACCAGGGACGCAGGAAACACCATATATTTT. Its protein is CASTRDAGNTIYF. The chain has TRBV2 and TRBJ1-3; D possibly corresponds to TRBD1 (5 bases). This CDR3 contains 13 residues. V lost 7 bases, J lost 4 bases, and 11 bases lay in between. Germline V CDR1 and CDR2: SNHLY, FYNNEI. Together with reference TRBV2 and TRBJ1-3, the CDR3 gives the full variable domain: EPEVTQTPSHQVTQMGQEVILRCVPISNHLYFYWYRQILGQKVEFLVSFYNNEISEKSEIFDDQFSVERPDGSNFTLKIRSTKLEDSAMYFCASTRDAGNTIYFGEGSWLTVV.

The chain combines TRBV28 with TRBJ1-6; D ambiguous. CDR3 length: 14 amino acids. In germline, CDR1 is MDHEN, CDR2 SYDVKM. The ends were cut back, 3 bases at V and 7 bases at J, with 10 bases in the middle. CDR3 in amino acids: CASSFRVSNSPLHF. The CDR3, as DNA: TGTGCCAGCAGTTTTCGTGTGTCGAATTCACCCCTCCACTTT.

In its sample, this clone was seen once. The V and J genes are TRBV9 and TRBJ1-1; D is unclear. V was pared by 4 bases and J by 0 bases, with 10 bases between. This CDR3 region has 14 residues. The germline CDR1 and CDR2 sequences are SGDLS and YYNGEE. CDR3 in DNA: TGTGCCAGCAGCCTCCGACCGGTGAACACTGAAGCTTTCTTT. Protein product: CASSLRPVNTEAFF.

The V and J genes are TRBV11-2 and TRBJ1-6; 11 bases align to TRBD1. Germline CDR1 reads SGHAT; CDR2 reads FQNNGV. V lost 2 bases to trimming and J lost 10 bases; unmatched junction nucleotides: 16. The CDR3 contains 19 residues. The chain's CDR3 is CASSLKDRGLLSLQSPLHF. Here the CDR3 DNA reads TGTGCCAGCAGCTTAAAGGACAGGGGGCTTCTATCCTTACAGTCACCCCTCCACTTT.

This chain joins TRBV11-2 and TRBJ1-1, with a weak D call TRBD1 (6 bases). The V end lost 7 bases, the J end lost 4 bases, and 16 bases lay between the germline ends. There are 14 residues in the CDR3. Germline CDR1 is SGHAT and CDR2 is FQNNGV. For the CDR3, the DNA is TGTGCCAGCACCGTGTTCGGGGGGGCCACTGAAGCTTTCTTT. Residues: CASTVFGGATEAFF.